The 28 T cell receptor beta chains below come from one sample, sequenced in a study of blood T cell repertoires in COVID-19. Only in-frame clones appear in the TCRdb table, and some are missing; sequencing was by immunoSEQ multiplex PCR. Seen here are about 180,000 clones, 80% to 90% observed once, and the top ten hold 1.5% to 2%. Source material: peripheral blood. All receptors come from a man younger than 35 who had recovered from COVID-19.

The V and J genes are TRBV10-2 and TRBJ1-1, with a possible D match to TRBD1 (5 bases). CDR1 and CDR2 from the germline V gene are WSHSY and SAAADI. The CDR3 length is 15 residues. The germline V and J ends were trimmed by 3 bases and 6 bases, with 17 bases remaining between them. The CDR3: CASSDRGGGTPEAFF. CDR3 nucleotide sequence: TGCGCCAGCAGTGATCGAGGTGGGGGGACCCCTGAAGCTTTCTTT.

V is TRBV6-2 or TRBV6-3 and J is TRBJ2-1; 11 bases fit TRBD2. The germline V gene has CDR1 MNHEY and CDR2 SVGEGT. The V and J ends lost 5 bases and 5 bases, in that order; junction bases with no gene match: 5. The CDR3 is made up of 15 amino acids. The CDR3 region is CASSITSGSDNEQFF. The CDR3 DNA reads TGTGCCAGCAGTATTACTAGCGGGAGCGACAATGAGCAGTTCTTC.

The rearrangement links TRBV4-1 to TRBJ2-5; TRBD2 agrees at 9 bases. V was clipped by 4 bases and J by 1 base; unmatched bases: 10. The CDR3 is made up of 17 amino acids. The germline V gene encodes CDR1 MGHRA and CDR2 YSYEKL. In nucleotides, the CDR3 is TGCGCCAGCAGCCGGGACTCGGCGGGAGGGTTCCAAGAGACCCAGTACTTC. Protein: CASSRDSAGGFQETQYF.

This clone was seen just once. J is TRBJ2-7 and V is TRBV7-2; 10 positions agree with TRBD1. Germline V CDR1 and CDR2: SGHTA, FQGNSA. The V segment lost 5 bases and the J segment 3 bases; nucleotides outside the gene matches: 4. This CDR3 is 14 amino acids long. The CDR3 nucleotides read TGTGCCAGCAGCGCCTGGACAGGGGGCTACGAGCAGTACTTC. This encodes CASSAWTGGYEQYF.

V is TRBV11-3 and J is TRBJ2-2; a weak D match, TRBD2 (5 bases). Germline-derived CDR1 and CDR2 are SGHNT and YENEEA. V was cut by 4 bases and J by 1 base, with 16 bases left in between. There are 17 residues in the CDR3. CDR3 nucleotides: TGTGCCAGCAGCTGGTTCTCGGGAAGCCTGAACACCGGGGAGCTGTTTTTT. Its protein is CASSWFSGSLNTGELFF.

This chain joins TRBV5-1 and TRBJ1-2; D uncertain. This CDR3 has 15 residues. V lost 0 bases and J lost 2, with 11 bases in between. Germline CDR1 SGHRS, CDR2 YFSETQ. This CDR3 reads CASSLDEGGNYGYTF. CDR3 nucleotides: TGCGCCAGCAGCTTGGACGAGGGCGGAAACTATGGCTACACCTTC.

CDR3 sequence reads: CASMTGLDKPQHF. CDR3 coding DNA: TGTGCCAGCATGACAGGGCTCGATAAGCCCCAGCATTTT. The gene calls are TRBV28 and TRBJ1-5, with 7 positions matching TRBD1. The V gene end was trimmed by 7 bases and the J gene end by 8 bases; junction bases not matched to a gene: 8. Germline V gene sequence: CDR1 MDHEN, CDR2 SYDVKM. The CDR3 runs to 13 residues.

The chain couples TRBV29-1 to TRBJ1-1; no reliable D call. The CDR3 spans 16 residues. V lost 1 base to trimming and J lost 0 bases, with 15 bases between them. Germline V CDR1 and CDR2: SQVTM, ANQGSEA. The CDR3 loop is CSVEATWSYMNTEAFF. CDR3 sequence (DNA): TGCAGCGTTGAAGCCACATGGTCGTACATGAACACTGAAGCTTTCTTT.

As for this clone: Other DNA sequences in this specimen translate into the identical CDR3. The gene calls are TRBV7-2 and TRBJ2-7, with D unclear. Germline V CDR1 and CDR2: SGHTA, FQGNSA. Trimming left V 1 base short and J 3 bases short, with 7 bases between. The CDR3 runs to 13 residues. This CDR3 is CASSLDRSYEQYF. CDR3 nucleotides: TGTGCCAGCAGCTTAGACCGCAGCTACGAGCAGTACTTC.

The rearrangement joins TRBV5-1 to TRBJ2-5; D is ambiguous. This CDR3 is built from 14 residues. V was clipped by 1 base and J by 2 bases, with 9 bases between them. Germline V gene data show CDR1 as SGHRS and CDR2 as YFSETQ. CDR3 in amino acids: CASSLQQAQETQYF. CDR3 in DNA: TGCGCCAGCAGCTTGCAGCAGGCGCAAGAGACCCAGTACTTC. The full variable domain, rest sourced from reference TRBV5-1 and TRBJ2-5, is KAGVTQTPRYLIKTRGQQVTLSCSPISGHRSVSWYQQTPGQGLQFLFEYFSETQRNKGNFPGRFSGRQFSNSRSEMNVSTLELGDSALYLCASSLQQAQETQYFGPGTRLLVL.

V gene TRBV14 combines with J gene TRBJ1-4, with D hard to call. Germline assignment: CDR1 SGHDN and CDR2 FVKESK. V gave up 5 bases and J gave up 0 bases, with 10 bases separating them. The CDR3 spans 15 residues. The CDR3 loop is CASSARLTTNEKLFF. Written as DNA, the CDR3 is TGTGCCAGCAGCGCTCGACTGACAACTAATGAAAAACTGTTTTTT.

V is TRBV30 and J is TRBJ1-5, with D maybe TRBD1 (6 bases). This CDR3 contains 13 residues. Germline-derived CDR1 and CDR2 are GTSNPN and SVGIG (reference sequence). The V and J ends lost 1 base and 5 bases respectively, with 9 bases between them. The CDR3 DNA sequence: TGTGCCTGGAGTGAGGGGGTAGATCAGCCCCAGCATTTT. Its protein product is CAWSEGVDQPQHF.

This clone was detected once. The genes are TRBV7-2 and TRBJ2-7; 8 bases match TRBD2. CDR3 length: 13 residues. The J segment lost 3 bases and the V segment lost 6 bases, leaving 4 bases of the junction unmatched. Germline V gene sequence: CDR1 SGHTA, CDR2 FQGNSA. The CDR3 sequence: CASRRSGVYEQYF. The CDR3 DNA is TGTGCCAGCAGACGTAGCGGGGTCTACGAGCAGTACTTC.

The V call is TRBV6-2 or TRBV6-3, the J call TRBJ2-1, with TRBD2 matching 8 bases. Germline-derived CDR1 and CDR2 are MNHEY and SVGEGT. Trimming took 0 bases from V and 1 from J; bases not matched to a gene: 5. This CDR3 is 17 amino acids long. CDR3 coding DNA: TGTGCCAGCAGTTACTCAGGATTAGCGGGGTCCTACAATGAGCAGTTCTTC. Translating it yields CASSYSGLAGSYNEQFF.

The rearrangement joins TRBV7-3 to TRBJ2-7; D gene ambiguous. Germline lookup yields CDR1 SGHTA and CDR2 FQGTGA. V lost 1 base and J 2 bases, leaving 9 bases between the germline ends. The CDR3 totals 14 residues. DNA of the CDR3: TGTGCCAGCAGCTTAAACAGCAATACCTACGAGCAGTACTTC. It yields the protein CASSLNSNTYEQYF.

The rearrangement links TRBV5-1 to TRBJ2-1; TRBD2 aligns across 8 bases. The J segment lost 9 bases and the V segment lost 0 bases, leaving 8 bases of the junction unmatched. The germline gives CDR1 SGHRS, CDR2 YFSETQ. The CDR3 has 15 residues. CDR3 amino acids: CASSLVASGSSEQFF. CDR3 sequence (DNA): TGCGCCAGCAGCTTGGTAGCTAGCGGGTCGAGTGAGCAGTTCTTC.

The chain has TRBV7-2 and TRBJ2-7; 9 bases align to TRBD2. The V gene's germline CDR1 is SGHTA and CDR2 FQGNSA. This CDR3 contains 16 residues. V shed 5 bases, J shed 2 bases, and the junction held 10 bases outside the gene matches. This CDR3 reads CASSPHPGTSPYEQYF. The CDR3 DNA sequence: TGTGCCAGCAGCCCACATCCCGGGACTAGCCCCTACGAGCAGTACTTC.

The CDR3 region is CASSLGTADTQYF. DNA for the CDR3: TGTGCCAGCAGCCTCGGGACAGCAGATACGCAGTATTTT. This chain joins TRBV7-3 and TRBJ2-3; 7 bases are a match to TRBD1. The V gene's germline CDR1 is SGHTA and CDR2 FQGTGA. Unmatched junction bases numbered 3, after V lost 5 bases and J lost 4 bases. The length of the CDR3 is 13 residues.

This chain connects TRBV2 to TRBJ1-5, with 9 positions matching TRBD1. This CDR3 has 15 residues. From germline, CDR1 is SNHLY and CDR2 FYNNEI. The ends lost 2 bases at V and 3 bases at J; junction bases unmatched: 2. CDR3: CASSEHRGPNQPQHF. CDR3 nucleotide sequence: TGTGCCAGCAGTGAACACAGGGGGCCCAATCAGCCCCAGCATTTT.

The rearrangement links TRBV12-3 or TRBV12-4 to TRBJ2-7; 9 positions match TRBD2. The length of the CDR3 is 13 residues. The trim removed 6 bases at V and 3 bases at J, leaving 3 bases unmatched. Written as DNA, the CDR3 is TGTGCCAGCAGGGCTAGCGGGATCTACGAGCAGTACTTC. Protein sequence: CASRASGIYEQYF.

This chain links TRBV7-6 with TRBJ2-2; no firm D call. CDR1 is SGHVS and CDR2 is FNYEAQ in the germline V gene. V was clipped by 2 bases and J by 4 bases, with 5 bases between them. This CDR3 is built from 13 residues. The CDR3 loop is CASSLIRTGELFF. The CDR3 DNA reads as TGTGCCAGCAGCTTAATCCGCACCGGGGAGCTGTTTTTT.

The V gene is TRBV5-6, the J gene TRBJ1-2; D gene uncertain. The CDR3 contains 13 residues. Germline assignment: CDR1 SGHDT and CDR2 YYEEEE. The V gene lost 2 bases and the J gene lost 1 base, with 6 bases spanning the gap. Written as DNA, the CDR3 is TGTGCCAGCAGCTTCGCAGATAACTATGGCTACACCTTC. Translating gives CASSFADNYGYTF.

J is TRBJ2-2 and V is TRBV30; tentative D call: TRBD2 (6 bases). Germline V gene data show CDR1 as GTSNPN and CDR2 as SVGIG (reference sequence). The CDR3 totals 13 residues. V was pared by 0 bases and J by 7 bases, with 9 bases between. The CDR3 DNA follows: TGTGCCTGGAGTGTCGGGAGCGGCGGGGAGCTGTTTTTT. Residues: CAWSVGSGGELFF.

The rearrangement uses TRBV11-1 and TRBJ1-1; perhaps TRBD1 as D (6 bases). V was shortened by 2 bases and J by 1 base, with 11 bases between the two germline ends. The CDR3 has 15 residues. In germline, CDR1 is SGHAT, CDR2 FQDESV (reference sequence). CDR3 region: CASSLSGQRNTEAFF. The DNA for the CDR3 is TGTGCCAGCAGCTTAAGTGGACAGAGGAACACTGAAGCTTTCTTT.

The chain links TRBV7-9 to TRBJ2-7; D is unresolved. The CDR3 totals 13 residues. Germline V gene data show CDR1 as SEHNR and CDR2 as FQNEAQ (reference sequence). V gave up 1 base and J gave up 2 bases, with 6 bases separating them. DNA for the CDR3: TGTGCCAGCAGCTTAGTTTCTGCCTACGAGCAGTACTTC. Its translation is CASSLVSAYEQYF. The variable domain in full, with the rest retrieved from reference TRBV7-9 and TRBJ2-7, is DTGVSQNPRHKITKRGQNVTFRCDPISEHNRLYWYRQTLGQGPEFLTYFQNEAQLEKSRLLSDRFSAERPKGSFSTLEIQRTEQGDSAMYLCASSLVSAYEQYFGPGTRLTVT.

The rearrangement links TRBV4-3 to TRBJ2-2, with TRBD2 as a possible D gene (5 bases). This CDR3 has 16 amino acids. The germline CDR1 and CDR2 sequences are LGHNA and YSLEER. Between the trimmed V and J ends, which lost 4 bases and 5 bases, there was a span of 17 bases. The CDR3 nucleotides read TGCGCCAGCAGCCGGTCTCTAGCCACGGGGACCGGGGAGCTGTTTTTT. Its translation is CASSRSLATGTGELFF.

The chain has TRBV4-3 and TRBJ2-1; TRBD1 matches 12 bases. V dropped 4 bases and J dropped 9; count of bases not matched to a gene: 22. The CDR3 loop spans 20 amino acids. The germline V gene encodes CDR1 LGHNA and CDR2 YSLEER. Here the CDR3 DNA reads TGCGCCAGCAGCCGGTCCGGGACAGGGGGCGGATTAGCGGGAGTCGGTGAGCAGTTCTTC. It is translated as CASSRSGTGGGLAGVGEQFF.

V and J are TRBV27 and TRBJ2-3; TRBD1 might be the D (6 bases). Germline V CDR1 and CDR2: MNHEY, SMNVEV (reference sequence). The CDR3 sequence is 15 residues long. Trimming took 2 bases from V and 2 from J, leaving 11 bases between them. The CDR3 nucleotides read TGTGCCAGCAGTTTAAAAGGGGGACACACAGATACGCAGTATTTT. It translates to CASSLKGGHTDTQYF.